These 26 T cell receptor beta chains share one sample of origin, sequenced in a study of PD-1 blockade in classical Hodgkin lymphoma. The time point denotes: cycle 4 day 1 (C4D1), after 5 to 7 weeks of nivolumab. Every patient was affected by relapse after autologous stem cell transplantation, while exposure to brentuximab vedotin was not uniform. This table comes from immunoSEQ multiplex PCR, and its TCRdb copy is limited to in-frame clones, with some not included. Of 90,000 to 100,000 clones in the sample, about 77% were seen once. This sample comprised peripheral blood mononuclear cells (PBMCs), obtained before the fourth cycle of nivolumab. These receptors originate from a human donor with classical Hodgkin lymphoma.

As for this clone: A read error may produce the germline difference seen at one junction end. The chain is built from TRBV6-5 and TRBJ2-2, with 7 positions matching TRBD1. Germline V CDR1 and CDR2: MNHEY, SVGAGI. This CDR3 has 14 amino acids. As DNA, the CDR3 is TGTGCCAGCATGGGACAGCCGAACACCGGGGAACTGTTTTTT. It yields the protein CASMGQPNTGELFF.

V is TRBV7-3 and J is TRBJ2-1; no definite D call. The CDR3 length is 14 residues. Trimming stripped 4 bases from V and 8 bases from J, with 15 bases between. CDR1 is SGHTA and CDR2 is FQGTGA in the germline V gene. In DNA, the CDR3 is TGTGCCAGCAGCTCCGGAACAGTAGGCGATGAGCAGTTCTTC. Translating it yields CASSSGTVGDEQFF.

The chain links TRBV9 to TRBJ1-1, with D unclear. The V end was cut by 4 bases, the J end by 5 bases, with 15 bases between. This CDR3 has 14 residues. Germline values: CDR1 SGDLS, CDR2 YYNGEE. CDR3 sequence: CASSRDIGDTEAFF. CDR3 nucleotide sequence: TGTGCCAGCAGCCGAGACATTGGGGATACTGAAGCTTTCTTT.

In regard to this clone: In the same sample, other DNA sequences code for this CDR3. This chain connects TRBV5-1 to TRBJ1-1; 10 positions agree with TRBD1. In germline, CDR1 is SGHRS, CDR2 YFSETQ. This CDR3 contains 13 residues. V lost 4 bases, J lost 4 bases, and 1 base stayed unmatched. In nucleotides, the CDR3 is TGCGCCAGCAGCGGACAGGGGGGCACTGAAGCTTTCTTT. Its protein is CASSGQGGTEAFF.

This clone has just one count. The chain has TRBV10-3 and TRBJ1-5; D gene ambiguous. The CDR3 is 14 residues long. Trimming stripped 0 bases from V and 7 bases from J, with 10 bases between. Germline V gene sequence: CDR1 ENHRY, CDR2 SYGVKD. The CDR3 bases are TGTGCCATCAGTGAGTCGCCCGGGCTCCAGCCCCAGCATTTT. Residues: CAISESPGLQPQHF.

The V call is TRBV4-1, the J call TRBJ2-1; no firm D call. Germline values: CDR1 MGHRA, CDR2 YSYEKL. This CDR3 contains 17 residues. Trimming left V 1 base short and J 2 bases short, with 15 bases between. CDR3: CASSQGRGYTTYNEQFF. The CDR3 nucleotides read TGCGCCAGCAGCCAAGGGAGAGGTTATACGACCTACAATGAGCAGTTCTTC.

The chain combines TRBV20-1 with TRBJ1-2; D unresolved. Germline V CDR1 and CDR2: DFQATT, SNEGSKA (reference sequence). This CDR3 is built from 11 residues. V gave up 1 base and J gave up 7 bases, with 7 bases separating them. CDR3 bases: TGCAGTGCTAGAGTCTATGGTGGCTACACCTTC. Protein product: CSARVYGGYTF.

This chain uses TRBV5-1 with TRBJ1-6; D gene ambiguous. This CDR3 is built from 16 residues. CDR1 is SGHRS and CDR2 is YFSETQ in the germline V gene. The ends were cut back, 4 bases at V and 3 bases at J, with 14 bases in the middle. In nucleotides, the CDR3 is TGCGCCAGCAGCCTCCTCGACGGCCACTATAATTCACCCCTCCACTTT. Translating it yields CASSLLDGHYNSPLHF.

This rearrangement joins TRBV19 to TRBJ1-2, with unresolved D. V was shortened by 4 bases and J by 8 bases, with 17 bases between the two germline ends. The V gene's germline CDR1 is LNHDA and CDR2 SQIVND (reference sequence). CDR3 size: 14 residues. The CDR3 sequence: CASSTNPSGGGYTF. The CDR3, as DNA: TGTGCCAGTAGTACCAACCCCAGTGGAGGCGGCTACACCTTC.

The sample holds a few counts of this clone. The rearrangement joins TRBV5-4 to TRBJ2-6; D is perhaps TRBD2 (5 bases). This CDR3 is built from 15 residues. CDR1 and CDR2 from the germline V gene are SGHNT and YYREEE (reference sequence). Trimming stripped 4 bases from V and 0 bases from J, with 8 bases between. The CDR3 protein is CASSPGGSGANVLTF. The DNA of the CDR3 is TGTGCCAGCAGCCCCGGAGGCTCTGGGGCCAACGTCCTGACTTTC.

The V gene is TRBV27, the J gene TRBJ2-7, with 9 bases matching TRBD1. This CDR3 is 12 amino acids long. Germline V gives CDR1 MNHEY, CDR2 SMNVEV (reference sequence). Losses at the gene ends were 3 bases for V and 10 bases for J; bases not matched to a gene: 4. The DNA of the CDR3 is TGTGCCAGCAGTTTCCCGGGACAGGGCCAGTACTTC. Encoded protein: CASSFPGQGQYF.

The sample holds a few counts of this clone. The gene calls are TRBV19 and TRBJ2-7; 15 bases are shared with TRBD2. The germline gives CDR1 LNHDA, CDR2 SQIVND (reference sequence). The ends lost 3 bases at V and 2 bases at J; junction bases unmatched: 11. This CDR3 has 19 amino acids. CDR3 DNA: TGTGCCAGTAGTATCGGGCCGGGACTAGCGGGAGGCACTACCTACGAGCAGTACTTC. This translates into CASSIGPGLAGGTTYEQYF. Using reference TRBV19 and TRBJ2-7 for the parts outside the CDR3, the full variable domain is DGGITQSPKYLFRKEGQNVTLSCEQNLNHDAMYWYRQDPGQGLRLIYYSQIVNDFQKGDIAEGYSVSREKKESFPLTVTSAQKNPTAFYLCASSIGPGLAGGTTYEQYFGPGTRLTVT.

The J gene is TRBJ2-3, the V gene TRBV9; D uncertain. This CDR3 is 13 amino acids long. The germline V and J ends were trimmed by 7 bases and 5 bases, with 14 bases remaining between them. Germline loops: CDR1 SGDLS, CDR2 YYNGEE. The CDR3 coding sequence is TGTGCCAGCCGCCGTTCTGGGGAAGATACGCAGTATTTT. It is translated as CASRRSGEDTQYF.

This clone has only one observation. V is TRBV4-1 and J is TRBJ2-5, with 14 bases aligning to TRBD2. J lost 3 bases, V lost 0 bases, and 6 bases had no gene match. The CDR3 is 18 residues long. Germline lookup yields CDR1 MGHRA and CDR2 YSYEKL. The CDR3 is CASSQETSGRAHEETQYF. The DNA of the CDR3 is TGCGCCAGCAGCCAAGAGACTAGCGGGAGGGCCCATGAAGAGACCCAGTACTTC.

The rearrangement uses TRBV5-4 and TRBJ1-1; D might be TRBD1 (5 bases). CDR1 and CDR2 (germline): SGHNT, YYREEE (reference sequence). The V end lost 4 bases, the J end lost 4 bases, and 17 bases lay between the germline ends. This CDR3 spans 15 amino acids. The CDR3 region has the DNA TGTGCCAGCAGCCCCCGGGGGTACGGGGGCACTGAAGCTTTCTTT. Translating gives CASSPRGYGGTEAFF.

This clone was detected only a few times. The CDR3 loop is CASSDAGYTF. DNA for the CDR3: TGTGCCAGCAGTGACGCTGGCTACACCTTC. The chain couples TRBV25-1 to TRBJ1-2, with unresolved D. CDR1 is MGHDK and CDR2 is SYGVNS in the germline V gene. The CDR3 loop spans 10 amino acids. Trimming left V 3 bases short and J 7 bases short, with 3 bases between.

The CDR3 coding sequence is TGTGCCAGTAGGAAGACGGGACCCGGTGGGGAGACCCAGTACTTC. Translated, it gives CASRKTGPGGETQYF. This chain uses TRBV19 with TRBJ2-5; D might be TRBD1 or TRBD2, each matching 5 bases. V shed 6 bases and J shed 5 bases, with 19 bases lying between them. Germline V CDR1 and CDR2: LNHDA, SQIVND (reference sequence). This CDR3 has 15 amino acids.

The chain is built from TRBV18 and TRBJ1-1; D not certain. V shed 3 bases and J shed 0 bases, with 5 bases lying between them. The germline gives CDR1 KGHSH, CDR2 LQKENI. The CDR3 runs 13 residues. The CDR3 is CASSPQVNTEAFF. The CDR3 DNA reads TGTGCCAGCTCACCCCAAGTGAACACTGAAGCTTTCTTT.

The V call is TRBV7-2, the J call TRBJ2-7, with D unresolved. CDR1 and CDR2 from the germline V gene are SGHTA and FQGNSA. The CDR3 totals 13 residues. Trimming pared 4 bases from V and 3 bases from J, leaving 10 bases between. DNA for the CDR3: TGTGCCAGCAGCTCCCCTGACCGCTACGAGCAGTACTTC. Translating it yields CASSSPDRYEQYF. Together with reference TRBV7-2 and TRBJ2-7, the CDR3 gives the full variable domain: GAGVSQSPSNKVTEKGKDVELRCDPISGHTALYWYRQSLGQGLEFLIYFQGNSAPDKSGLPSDRFSAERTGGSVSTLTIQRTQQEDSAVYLCASSSPDRYEQYFGPGTRLTVT.

The rearrangement links TRBV28 to TRBJ1-5; 8 nucleotides line up with TRBD1. CDR1 MDHEN and CDR2 SYDVKM come from the germline V gene. The CDR3 has 15 amino acids. V shed 2 bases, J shed 6 bases, and the junction held 6 bases outside the gene matches. The CDR3 loop reads CASSLGQGFRQPQHF. The CDR3 DNA reads as TGTGCCAGCAGTTTAGGACAGGGTTTCCGTCAGCCCCAGCATTTT.

The chain employs TRBV28 and TRBJ2-3; TRBD1 or TRBD2 may be the D gene (5 bases each). The germline gives CDR1 MDHEN, CDR2 SYDVKM. The CDR3 is made up of 16 amino acids. V shed 2 bases and J shed 0 bases, with 12 bases lying between them. This CDR3 is CASSLHGTASTDTQYF. Written as DNA, the CDR3 is TGTGCCAGCAGTTTACACGGGACGGCTAGCACAGATACGCAGTATTTT.

The V gene is TRBV30, the J gene TRBJ1-4, with D possibly matching TRBD1 (5 bases). From germline, CDR1 is GTSNPN and CDR2 SVGIG (reference sequence). This CDR3 region has 14 residues. The V gene lost 1 base and the J gene lost 8 bases, with 14 bases spanning the gap. Here the CDR3 DNA reads TGTGCCTGGAGTGATGCGGGGGTTGGGGAAAAACTGTTTTTT. Its translation: CAWSDAGVGEKLFF.

V is TRBV6-5 and J is TRBJ2-6, with D maybe TRBD1 (6 bases). The V gene lost 2 bases and the J gene lost 3 bases, with 11 bases spanning the gap. CDR3 length equals 16 residues. CDR1 MNHEY and CDR2 SVGAGI come from the germline V gene. The DNA for the CDR3 is TGTGCCAGCAGTTACCAAGGGGGTGATGGGGCCAACGTCCTGACTTTC. Translating it yields CASSYQGGDGANVLTF.

This chain links TRBV27 with TRBJ2-3; 9 nucleotides line up with TRBD2. Germline assignment: CDR1 MNHEY and CDR2 SMNVEV (reference sequence). J gave up 7 bases and V 5 bases, and 10 bases lay outside the gene matches. CDR3 length: 15 amino acids. The CDR3 region is CASSGAGLAGNTQYF. The DNA of the CDR3 is TGTGCCAGCAGTGGGGCGGGGCTAGCGGGGAATACGCAGTATTTT.

The rearrangement links TRBV10-2 to TRBJ1-4; D not resolved. The CDR3 runs 14 residues. Per the germline V gene, CDR1 is WSHSY and CDR2 is SAAADI. The germline V and J ends were trimmed by 6 bases and 4 bases, with 12 bases remaining between them. Here the CDR3 reads CASSREAYNEKLFF. In DNA form, the CDR3 reads TGCGCCAGCAGCCGAGAGGCCTATAATGAAAAACTGTTTTTT.

J is TRBJ2-1 and V is TRBV5-1; 7 positions match TRBD1. Germline trimming cut 0 bases from V and 9 bases from J; bases unmatched to any gene: 12. Germline V gene lookup returns CDR1 SGHRS and CDR2 YFSETQ. This CDR3 has 16 amino acids. CDR3 DNA sequence: TGCGCCAGCAGCTTGGAAGCTTCCACAGGGGTGGGTGAGCAGTTCTTC. Its translation is CASSLEASTGVGEQFF.